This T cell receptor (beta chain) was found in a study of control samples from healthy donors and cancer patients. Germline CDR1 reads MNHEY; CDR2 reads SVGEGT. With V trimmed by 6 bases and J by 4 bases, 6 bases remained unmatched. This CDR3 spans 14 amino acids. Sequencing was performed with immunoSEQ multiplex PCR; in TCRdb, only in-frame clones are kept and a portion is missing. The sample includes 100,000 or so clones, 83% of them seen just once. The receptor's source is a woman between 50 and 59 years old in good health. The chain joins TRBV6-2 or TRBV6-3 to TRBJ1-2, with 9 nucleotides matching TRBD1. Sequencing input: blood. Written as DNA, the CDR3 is TGTGCCAGCAGCCGGACAGGGGCTATCTATGGCTACACCTTC. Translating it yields CASSRTGAIYGYTF.